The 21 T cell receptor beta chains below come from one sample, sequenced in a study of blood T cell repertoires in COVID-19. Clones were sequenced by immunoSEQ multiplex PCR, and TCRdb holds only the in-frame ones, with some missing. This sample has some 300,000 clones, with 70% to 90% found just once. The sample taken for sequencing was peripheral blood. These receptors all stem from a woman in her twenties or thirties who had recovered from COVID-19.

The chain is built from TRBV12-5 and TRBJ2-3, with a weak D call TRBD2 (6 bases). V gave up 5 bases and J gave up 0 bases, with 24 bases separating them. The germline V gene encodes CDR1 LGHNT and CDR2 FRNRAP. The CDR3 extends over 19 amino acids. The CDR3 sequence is CASGNSTPSYGGSTDTQYF. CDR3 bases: TGTGCTAGTGGTAATAGTACCCCTAGTTACGGGGGAAGCACAGATACGCAGTATTTT.

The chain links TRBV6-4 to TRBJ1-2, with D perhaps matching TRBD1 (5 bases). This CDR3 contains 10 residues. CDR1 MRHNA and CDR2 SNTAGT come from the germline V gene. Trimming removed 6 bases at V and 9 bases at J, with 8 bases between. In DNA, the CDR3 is TGTGCCAGCAGAGGACATAGCTACACCTTC. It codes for CASRGHSYTF.

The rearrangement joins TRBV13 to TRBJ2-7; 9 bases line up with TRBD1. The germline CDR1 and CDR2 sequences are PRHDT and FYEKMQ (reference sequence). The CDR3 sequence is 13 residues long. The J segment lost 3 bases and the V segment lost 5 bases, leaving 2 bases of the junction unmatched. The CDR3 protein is CASSNRGLYEQYF. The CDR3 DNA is TGTGCCAGCAGCAACAGGGGGCTCTACGAGCAGTACTTC.

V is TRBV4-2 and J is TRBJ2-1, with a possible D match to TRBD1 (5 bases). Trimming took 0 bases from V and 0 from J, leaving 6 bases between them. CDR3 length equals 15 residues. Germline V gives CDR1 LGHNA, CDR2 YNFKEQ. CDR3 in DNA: TGTGCCAGCAGCCAAGAGACAGACTCCTACAATGAGCAGTTCTTC. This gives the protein CASSQETDSYNEQFF.

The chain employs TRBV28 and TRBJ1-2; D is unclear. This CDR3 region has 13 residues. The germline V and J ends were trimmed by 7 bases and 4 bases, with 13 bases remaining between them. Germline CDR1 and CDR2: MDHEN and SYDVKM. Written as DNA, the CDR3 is TGTGCCAGCAACCCAGAGGGAATCTATGGCTACACCTTC. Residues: CASNPEGIYGYTF.

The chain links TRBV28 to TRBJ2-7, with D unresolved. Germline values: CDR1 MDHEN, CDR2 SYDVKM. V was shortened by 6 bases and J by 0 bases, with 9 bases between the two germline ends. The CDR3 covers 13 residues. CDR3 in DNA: TGTGCCAGCAGGGGCGTCGACTCCTACGAGCAGTACTTC. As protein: CASRGVDSYEQYF.

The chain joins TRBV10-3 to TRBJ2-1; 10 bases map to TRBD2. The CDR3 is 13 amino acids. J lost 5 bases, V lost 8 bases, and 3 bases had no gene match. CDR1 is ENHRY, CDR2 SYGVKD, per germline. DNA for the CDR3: TGTGCCATCGCCGGACTAGCGGACAATGAGCAGTTCTTC. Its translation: CAIAGLADNEQFF.

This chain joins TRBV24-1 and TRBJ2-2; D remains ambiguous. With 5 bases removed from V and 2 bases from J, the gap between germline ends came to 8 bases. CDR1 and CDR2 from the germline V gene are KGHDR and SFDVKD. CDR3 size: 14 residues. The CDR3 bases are TGTGCCACCAGTGGGCAGGTTAACACCGGGGAGCTGTTTTTT. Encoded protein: CATSGQVNTGELFF.

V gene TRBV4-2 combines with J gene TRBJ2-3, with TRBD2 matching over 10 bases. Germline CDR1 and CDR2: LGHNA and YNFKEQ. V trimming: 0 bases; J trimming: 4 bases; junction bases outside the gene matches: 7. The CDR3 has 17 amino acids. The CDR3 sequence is CASSQEGASGGADTQYF. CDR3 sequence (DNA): TGTGCCAGCAGCCAAGAAGGAGCCAGCGGGGGGGCAGATACGCAGTATTTT.

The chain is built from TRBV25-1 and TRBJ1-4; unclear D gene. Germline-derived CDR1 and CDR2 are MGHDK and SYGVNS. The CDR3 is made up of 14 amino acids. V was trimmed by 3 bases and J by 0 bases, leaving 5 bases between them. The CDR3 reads CASSDTPTNEKLFF. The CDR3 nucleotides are TGTGCCAGCAGTGACACACCAACTAATGAAAAACTGTTTTTT.

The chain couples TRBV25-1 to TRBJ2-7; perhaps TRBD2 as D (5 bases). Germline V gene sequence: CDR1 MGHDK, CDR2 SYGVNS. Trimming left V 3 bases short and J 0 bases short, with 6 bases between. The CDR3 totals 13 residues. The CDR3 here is CASSEAGSYEQYF. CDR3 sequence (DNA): TGTGCCAGCAGTGAGGCGGGCTCCTACGAGCAGTACTTC.

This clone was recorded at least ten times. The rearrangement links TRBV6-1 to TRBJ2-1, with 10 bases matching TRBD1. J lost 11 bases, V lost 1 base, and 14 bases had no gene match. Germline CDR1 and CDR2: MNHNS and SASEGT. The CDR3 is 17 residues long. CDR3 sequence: CASSEVVLGDRGIQQFF. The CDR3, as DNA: TGTGCCAGCAGTGAAGTCGTGTTGGGGGACAGGGGAATTCAGCAGTTCTTC.

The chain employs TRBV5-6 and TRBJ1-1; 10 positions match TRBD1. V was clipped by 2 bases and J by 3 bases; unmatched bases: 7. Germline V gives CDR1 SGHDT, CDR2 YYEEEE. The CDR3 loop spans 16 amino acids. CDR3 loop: CASSFTGTGVYTEAFF. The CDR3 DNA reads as TGTGCCAGCAGCTTTACCGGGACAGGGGTATACACTGAAGCTTTCTTT.

CDR3 in amino acids: CASSPRTGGPYEQYF. Here the CDR3 DNA reads TGTGCCAGCAGTCCTCGGACAGGGGGCCCCTACGAGCAGTACTTC. V usage is TRBV28 and J usage is TRBJ2-7; 11 bases match TRBD1. The CDR3 length is 15 residues. The germline V gene encodes CDR1 MDHEN and CDR2 SYDVKM. The trim removed 5 bases at V and 2 bases at J, leaving 5 bases unmatched.

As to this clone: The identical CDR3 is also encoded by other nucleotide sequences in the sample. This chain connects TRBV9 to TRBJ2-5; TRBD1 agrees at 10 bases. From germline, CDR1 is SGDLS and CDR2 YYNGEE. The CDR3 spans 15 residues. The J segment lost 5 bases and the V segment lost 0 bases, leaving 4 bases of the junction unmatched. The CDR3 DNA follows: TGTGCCAGCAGCGTAGCTGGGACAGGGGAGGAGACCCAGTACTTC. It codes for CASSVAGTGEETQYF.

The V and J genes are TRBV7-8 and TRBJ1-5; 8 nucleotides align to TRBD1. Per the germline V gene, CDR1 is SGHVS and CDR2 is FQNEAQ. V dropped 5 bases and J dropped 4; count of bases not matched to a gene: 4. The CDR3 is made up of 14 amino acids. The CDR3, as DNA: TGTGCCAGCAGCCCCGACAGGGGAAATCAGCCCCAGCATTTT. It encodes CASSPDRGNQPQHF.

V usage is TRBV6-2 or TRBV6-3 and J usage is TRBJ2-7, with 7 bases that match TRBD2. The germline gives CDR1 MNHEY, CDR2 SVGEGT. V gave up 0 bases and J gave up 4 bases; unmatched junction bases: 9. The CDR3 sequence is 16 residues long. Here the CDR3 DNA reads TGTGCCAGCAGTTACTCGAAACAGCGGGGCCGATACGAGCAGTACTTC. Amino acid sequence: CASSYSKQRGRYEQYF.

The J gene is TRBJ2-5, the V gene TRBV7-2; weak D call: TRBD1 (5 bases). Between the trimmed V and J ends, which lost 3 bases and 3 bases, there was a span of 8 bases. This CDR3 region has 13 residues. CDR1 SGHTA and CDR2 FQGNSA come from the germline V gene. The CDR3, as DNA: TGTGCCAGCAGCTTTAACAGGAAAGAGACCCAGTACTTC. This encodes CASSFNRKETQYF.

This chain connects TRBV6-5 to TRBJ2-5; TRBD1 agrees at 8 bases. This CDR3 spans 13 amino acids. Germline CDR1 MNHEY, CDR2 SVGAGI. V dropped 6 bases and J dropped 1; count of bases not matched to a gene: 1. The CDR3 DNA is TGTGCCAGCAGCAGGGGGCTCCAAGAGACCCAGTACTTC. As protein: CASSRGLQETQYF.

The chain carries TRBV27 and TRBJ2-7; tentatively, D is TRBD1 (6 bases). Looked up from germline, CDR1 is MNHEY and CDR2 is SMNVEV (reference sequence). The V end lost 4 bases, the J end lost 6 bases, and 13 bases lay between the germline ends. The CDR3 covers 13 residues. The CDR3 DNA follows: TGTGCCAGCAGTTCCTACAGGGTAAGCGAGCAGTACTTC. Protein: CASSSYRVSEQYF.

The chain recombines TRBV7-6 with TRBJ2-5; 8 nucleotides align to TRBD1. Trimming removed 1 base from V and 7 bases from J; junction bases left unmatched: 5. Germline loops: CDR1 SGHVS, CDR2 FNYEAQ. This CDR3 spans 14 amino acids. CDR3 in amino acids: CASSLEQGGGTQYF. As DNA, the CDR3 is TGTGCCAGCAGCTTAGAACAGGGGGGCGGGACCCAGTACTTC. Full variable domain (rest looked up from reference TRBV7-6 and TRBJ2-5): GAGVSQSPRYKVTKRGQDVALRCDPISGHVSLYWYRQALGQGPEFLTYFNYEAQQDKSGLPNDRFSAERPEGSISTLTIQRTEQRDSAMYRCASSLEQGGGTQYFGPGTRLLVL.